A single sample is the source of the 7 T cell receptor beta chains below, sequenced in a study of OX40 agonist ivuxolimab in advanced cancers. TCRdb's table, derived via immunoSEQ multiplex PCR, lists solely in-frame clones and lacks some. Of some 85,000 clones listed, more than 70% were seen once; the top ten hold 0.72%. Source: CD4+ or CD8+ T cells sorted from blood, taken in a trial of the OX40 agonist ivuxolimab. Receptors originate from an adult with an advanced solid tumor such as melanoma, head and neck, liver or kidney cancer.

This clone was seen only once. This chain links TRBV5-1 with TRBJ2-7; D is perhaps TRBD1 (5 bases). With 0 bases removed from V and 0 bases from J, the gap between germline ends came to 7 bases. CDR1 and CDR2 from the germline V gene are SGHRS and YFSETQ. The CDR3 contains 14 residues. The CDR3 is CASSLAGLSYEQYF. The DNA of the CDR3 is TGCGCCAGCAGCTTGGCAGGGCTCTCCTACGAGCAGTACTTC.

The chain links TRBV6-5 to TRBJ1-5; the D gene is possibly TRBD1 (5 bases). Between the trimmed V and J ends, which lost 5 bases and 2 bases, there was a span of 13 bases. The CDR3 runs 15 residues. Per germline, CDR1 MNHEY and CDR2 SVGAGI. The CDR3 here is CASSHLRDGNQPQHF. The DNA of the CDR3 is TGTGCCAGCAGTCACCTCAGGGATGGCAATCAGCCCCAGCATTTT.

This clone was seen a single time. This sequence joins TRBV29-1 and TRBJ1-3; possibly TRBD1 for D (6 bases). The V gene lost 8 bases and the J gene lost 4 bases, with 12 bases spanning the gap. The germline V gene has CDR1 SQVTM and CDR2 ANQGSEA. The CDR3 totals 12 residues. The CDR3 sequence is CSFGQPGNTIYF. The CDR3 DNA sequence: TGCAGCTTCGGACAGCCCGGAAACACCATATATTTT.

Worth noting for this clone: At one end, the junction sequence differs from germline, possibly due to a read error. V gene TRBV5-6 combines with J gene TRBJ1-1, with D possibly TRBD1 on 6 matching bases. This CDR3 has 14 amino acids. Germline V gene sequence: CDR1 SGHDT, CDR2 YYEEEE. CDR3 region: CASSLSGVKTEAFF. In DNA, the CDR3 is TGTGCCAGCAGCTTATCAGGGGTGAAGACTGAAGCTTTCTTT.

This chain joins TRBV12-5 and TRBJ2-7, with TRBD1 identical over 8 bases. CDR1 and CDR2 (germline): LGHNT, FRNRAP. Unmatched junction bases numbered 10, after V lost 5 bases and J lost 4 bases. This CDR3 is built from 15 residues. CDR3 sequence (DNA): TGTGCTAGTGGTATCCCCCGACAGGGGAGGTACGAGCAGTACTTC. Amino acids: CASGIPRQGRYEQYF.

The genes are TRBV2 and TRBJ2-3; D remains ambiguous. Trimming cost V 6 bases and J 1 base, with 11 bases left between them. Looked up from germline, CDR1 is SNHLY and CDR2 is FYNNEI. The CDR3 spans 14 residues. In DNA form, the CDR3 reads TGTGCCAGCAGCGTTCGAAGGGGCACAGATACGCAGTATTTT. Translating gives CASSVRRGTDTQYF.

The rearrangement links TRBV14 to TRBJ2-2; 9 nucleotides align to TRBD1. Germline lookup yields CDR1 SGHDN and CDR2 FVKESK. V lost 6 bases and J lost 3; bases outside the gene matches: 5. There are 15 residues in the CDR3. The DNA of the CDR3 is TGTGCCAGCAGTCGCCGGGACAGGGACACCGGGGAGCTGTTTTTT. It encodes CASSRRDRDTGELFF.